Listed here is a single T cell receptor (beta chain). The source of the sample is a study of PD-L1 blockade in urothelial cancer. Time point in this sample: pretreatment peripheral blood. Data came from immunoSEQ multiplex PCR; TCRdb stores just in-frame clones and leaves some out. The table includes 70,000 to 95,000 clones, 70% to 90% detected once. The CDR3 has 13 residues. Trimming left V 4 bases short and J 8 bases short, with 12 bases between. This chain joins TRBV23-1 and TRBJ2-1; D may be TRBD1 (7 bases). TRBV23-1 falls under the ORF class, with uncertain function. Sequencing used PBMCs, obtained around atezolizumab (anti-PD-L1) treatment. This receptor was identified in a woman older than 75 with urothelial cancer. The CDR3 coding sequence is TGCGCCAGCAGTCTTACAGGGGAGGATGAGCAGTTCTTC. Translation: CASSLTGEDEQFF.